Detailed here is one T cell receptor beta chain. CD45RO-negative, CCR7-selected cells formed the naive CD8 fraction, which excluded terminally differentiated effector memory CD45RA+ cells. This entry is derived from a study of shared clonotypes between healthy human individuals. Across the study: Used for every donor were three CD4 naive, three CD4 memory, two CD8 naive and one CD8 memory plate.

The repertoire was sequenced with immunoSEQ multiplex PCR; TCRdb's copy has only in-frame clones and lacks some. Among millions of clones listed, 85% to 95% were seen once. Germline V lookup: CDR1 SGHNT, CDR2 YENEEA. Germline trimming cut 4 bases from V and 2 bases from J; bases unmatched to any gene: 5. The CDR3 runs to 16 residues. The TCR comes from a man aged 18-30 years in good health. What was sequenced was naive CD8+ T cells sorted from blood. The chain links TRBV11-3 to TRBJ2-5; 12 bases line up with TRBD1. In DNA form, the CDR3 reads TGTGCCAGCAGCTGGGGGACAGGGGGCCATCAAGAGACCCAGTACTTC. Translation gives CASSWGTGGHQETQYF.